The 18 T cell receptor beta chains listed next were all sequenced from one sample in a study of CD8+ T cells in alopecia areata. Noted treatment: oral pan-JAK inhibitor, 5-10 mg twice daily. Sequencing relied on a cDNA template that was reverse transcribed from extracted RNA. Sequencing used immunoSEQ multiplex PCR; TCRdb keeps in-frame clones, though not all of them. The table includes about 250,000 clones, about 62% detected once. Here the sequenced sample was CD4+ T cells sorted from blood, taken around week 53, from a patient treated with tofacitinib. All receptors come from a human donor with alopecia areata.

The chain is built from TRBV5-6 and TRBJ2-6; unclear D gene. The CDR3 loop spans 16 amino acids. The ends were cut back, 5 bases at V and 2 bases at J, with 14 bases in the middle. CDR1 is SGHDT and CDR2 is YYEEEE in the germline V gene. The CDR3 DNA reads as TGTGCCAGCAGTCTCTTCTTATATACTGGGGCCAACGTCCTGACTTTC. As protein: CASSLFLYTGANVLTF.

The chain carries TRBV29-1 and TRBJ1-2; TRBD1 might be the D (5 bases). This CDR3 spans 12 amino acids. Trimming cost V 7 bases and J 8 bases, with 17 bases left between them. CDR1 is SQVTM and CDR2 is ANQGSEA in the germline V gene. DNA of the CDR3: TGCAGCGCCTCCCACCGGGGGACGGGCTACACCTTC. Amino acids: CSASHRGTGYTF.

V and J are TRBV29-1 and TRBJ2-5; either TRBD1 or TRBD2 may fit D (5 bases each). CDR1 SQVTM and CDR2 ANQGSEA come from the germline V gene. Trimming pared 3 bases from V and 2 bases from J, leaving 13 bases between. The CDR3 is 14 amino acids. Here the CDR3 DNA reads TGCAGCGTTGACCCGATGGGGGATCAAGAGACCCAGTACTTC. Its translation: CSVDPMGDQETQYF.

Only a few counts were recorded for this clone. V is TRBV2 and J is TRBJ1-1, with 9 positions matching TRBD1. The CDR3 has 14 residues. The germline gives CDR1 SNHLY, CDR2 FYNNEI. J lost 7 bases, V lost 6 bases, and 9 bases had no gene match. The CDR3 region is CASRVRGTGLEAFF. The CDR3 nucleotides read TGTGCCAGCAGAGTGCGTGGGACAGGGCTTGAAGCTTTCTTT.

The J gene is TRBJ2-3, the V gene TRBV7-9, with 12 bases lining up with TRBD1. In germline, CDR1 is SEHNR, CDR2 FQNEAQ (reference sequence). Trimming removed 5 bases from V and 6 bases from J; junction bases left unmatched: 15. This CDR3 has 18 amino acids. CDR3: CASSAAGRGQGAKDTQYF. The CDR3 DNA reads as TGTGCCAGCAGCGCCGCTGGCAGGGGACAGGGGGCGAAGGATACGCAGTATTTT.

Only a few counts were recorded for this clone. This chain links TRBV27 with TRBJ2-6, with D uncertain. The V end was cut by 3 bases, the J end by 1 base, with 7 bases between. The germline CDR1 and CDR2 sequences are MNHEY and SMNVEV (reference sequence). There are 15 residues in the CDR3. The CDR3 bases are TGTGCCAGCAGTTTGCCTAAATCTGGGGCCAACGTCCTGACTTTC. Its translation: CASSLPKSGANVLTF.

CDR3 bases: TGTGCCTGGAGTAACCGATCGCACCCGCCGCATTTT. Translated: CAWSNRSHPPHF. V is TRBV30 and J is TRBJ1-5; D gene ambiguous. Trimming shortened V by 2 bases and J by 15 bases, and 17 bases separated the two germline ends. CDR3 length equals 12 residues. Germline CDR1 and CDR2: GTSNPN and SVGIG (reference sequence).

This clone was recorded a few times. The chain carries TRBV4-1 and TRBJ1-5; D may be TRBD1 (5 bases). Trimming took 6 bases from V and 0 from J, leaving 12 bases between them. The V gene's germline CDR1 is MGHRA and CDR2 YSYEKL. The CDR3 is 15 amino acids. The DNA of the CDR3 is TGCGCCAGCAGTTCGACAGCTCATAGCAATCAGCCCCAGCATTTT. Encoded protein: CASSSTAHSNQPQHF.

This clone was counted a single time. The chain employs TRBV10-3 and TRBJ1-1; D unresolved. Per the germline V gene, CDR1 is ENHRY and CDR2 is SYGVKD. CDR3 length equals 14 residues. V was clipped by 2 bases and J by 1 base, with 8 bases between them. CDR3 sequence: CAISEDRSNTEAFF. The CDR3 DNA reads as TGTGCCATCAGTGAGGACCGTTCGAACACTGAAGCTTTCTTT.

CDR3 sequence: CASSTTGSTGYTF. CDR3 sequence (DNA): TGCGCCAGCAGCACAACAGGGTCCACCGGCTACACCTTC. The V and J genes are TRBV5-1 and TRBJ1-2, with D maybe TRBD1 (6 bases). CDR1 and CDR2 (germline): SGHRS, YFSETQ. Deletions cut 4 bases from V and 8 bases from J, with 15 bases between. This CDR3 is 13 amino acids long.

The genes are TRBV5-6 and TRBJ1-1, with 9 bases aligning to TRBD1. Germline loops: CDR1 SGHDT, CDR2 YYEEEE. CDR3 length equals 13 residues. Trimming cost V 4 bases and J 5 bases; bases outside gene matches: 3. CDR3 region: CASSRDRETEAFF. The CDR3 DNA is TGTGCCAGCAGCCGGGACAGGGAGACTGAAGCTTTCTTT.

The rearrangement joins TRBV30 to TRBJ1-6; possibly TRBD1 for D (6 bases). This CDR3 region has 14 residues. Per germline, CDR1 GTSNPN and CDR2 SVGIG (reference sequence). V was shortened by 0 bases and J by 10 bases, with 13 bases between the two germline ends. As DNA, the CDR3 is TGTGCCTGGAGTGTCAAGGGGGGGCAGTCACCCCTCCACTTT. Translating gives CAWSVKGGQSPLHF. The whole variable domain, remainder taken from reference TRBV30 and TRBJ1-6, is SQTIHQWPATLVQPVGSPLSLECTVEGTSNPNLYWYRQAAGRGLQLLFYSVGIGQISSEVPQNLSASRPQDRQFILSSKKLLLSDSGFYLCAWSVKGGQSPLHFGNGTRLTVT.

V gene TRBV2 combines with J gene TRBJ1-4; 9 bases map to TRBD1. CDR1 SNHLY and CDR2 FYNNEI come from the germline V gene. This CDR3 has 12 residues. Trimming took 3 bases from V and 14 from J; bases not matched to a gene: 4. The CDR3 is CASSDRDRVLFF. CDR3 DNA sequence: TGTGCCAGCAGTGACCGGGACAGGGTTCTGTTTTTT. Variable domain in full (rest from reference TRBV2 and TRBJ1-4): EPEVTQTPSHQVTQMGQEVILRCVPISNHLYFYWYRQILGQKVEFLVSFYNNEISEKSEIFDDQFSVERPDGSNFTLKIRSTKLEDSAMYFCASSDRDRVLFFGSGTQLSVL.

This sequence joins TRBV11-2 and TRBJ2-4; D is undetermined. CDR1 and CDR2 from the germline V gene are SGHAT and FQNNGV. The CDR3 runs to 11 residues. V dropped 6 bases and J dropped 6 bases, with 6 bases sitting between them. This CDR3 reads CASSWANIQYF. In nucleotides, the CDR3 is TGTGCCAGCAGTTGGGCAAACATTCAGTACTTC.

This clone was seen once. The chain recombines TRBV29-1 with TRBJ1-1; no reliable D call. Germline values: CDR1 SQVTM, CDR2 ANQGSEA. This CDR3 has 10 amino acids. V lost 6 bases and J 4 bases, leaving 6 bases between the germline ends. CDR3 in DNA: TGCAGCGTCGCCGTCACTGAAGCTTTCTTT. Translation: CSVAVTEAFF.

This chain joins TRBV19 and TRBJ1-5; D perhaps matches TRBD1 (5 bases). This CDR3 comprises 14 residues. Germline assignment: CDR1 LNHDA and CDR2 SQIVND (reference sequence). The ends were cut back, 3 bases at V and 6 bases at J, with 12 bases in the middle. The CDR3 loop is CASSIFRASQPQHF. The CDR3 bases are TGTGCCAGTAGTATTTTCAGGGCGAGTCAGCCCCAGCATTTT.

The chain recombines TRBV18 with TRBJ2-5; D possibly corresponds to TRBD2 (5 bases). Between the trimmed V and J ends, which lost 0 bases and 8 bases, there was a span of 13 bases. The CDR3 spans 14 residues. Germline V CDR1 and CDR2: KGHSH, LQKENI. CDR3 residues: CASSPPSGDRTQYF. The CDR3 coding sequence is TGTGCCAGCTCACCACCATCCGGGGATCGTACCCAGTACTTC.

CDR3 sequence reads: CASSPPSKGLNYGYTF. CDR3 sequence (DNA): TGTGCCAGCTCACCACCGAGCAAGGGTCTTAACTATGGCTACACCTTC. This chain links TRBV18 with TRBJ1-2; D call uncertain. The germline CDR1 and CDR2 sequences are KGHSH and LQKENI. V lost 0 bases and J lost 1, with 12 bases in between. The CDR3 loop spans 16 amino acids.